Shown below are 3 T cell receptor beta chains from a single sample sequenced in a study of tissue T cells after allogeneic stem cell transplantation. The assay was immunoSEQ multiplex PCR, and TCRdb's table has in-frame clones only and misses some. The table lists 6,500 to 7,500 clones, around 68% of them singletons. Sequencing was performed on blood. Source of these receptors: a female BALB/c mouse in good health. Strain MHC haplotype: H2-d.

Comments on this clone: All gene names here are mouse names. The CDR3 extends 1 residue past the end of the read, so its final part is completed from the germline J gene. The V call is TRBV19, the J call TRBJ1-1; 8 nucleotides align to TRBD1. V was pared by 5 bases and J by 6 bases, with 9 bases of the junction left unmatched. Germline V gene data show CDR1 as FNHDT and CDR2 as SITEND (reference sequence). This CDR3 region has 14 residues. The DNA read from the CDR3 is TGTGCCAGCAGCCCCAGGGGGCGGGGGGCAGAAGTCTTC. Its translation: CASSPRGRGAEVF. The entire CDR3 protein reads CASSPRGRGAEVFF. Full variable domain (missing parts from reference TRBV19 and TRBJ1-1): GGIITQTPKFLIGQEGQKLTLKCQQNFNHDTMYWYRQDSGKGLRLIYYSITENDLQKGDLSEGYDASREKKSSFSLTVTSAQKNEMAVFLCASSPRGRGAEVFFGKGTRLTVV.

Of note for this clone: Gene and germline names: mouse. CDR3 region: CASSLPPGQNNQDTQYF. The covered CDR3 bases are TGTGCCAGCAGTTTACCTCCGGGACAAAATAACCAAGACACCCAGTAC. The V call is TRBV15, the J call TRBJ2-5; a possible D gene is TRBD1 (6 bases). The CDR3 goes on 1 residue after the read ends, and that part is filled in from the germline J gene. The V and J ends lost 2 bases and 0 bases respectively, with 15 bases between them. The CDR3 sequence is 17 residues long. From germline, CDR1 is SGHND and CDR2 FRSKSL.

Turning to this clone: Any gene name here is a mouse gene name. The CDR3 end lies 1 residue beyond the end of the read and is filled in from the germline J gene. The chain recombines TRBV5 with TRBJ2-3; either TRBD1 or TRBD2 may supply D (5 bases each). Between the trimmed V and J ends, which lost 0 bases and 1 base, there was a span of 5 bases. The CDR3 consists of 14 residues. Germline lookup yields CDR1 LGHNA and CDR2 YNLKQL (reference sequence). CDR3 loop: CASSQEGGAETLYF. The CDR3 bases that were read are TGTGCCAGCAGCCAAGAGGGGGGTGCAGAAACGCTGTAT.